One TCR beta chain is described in this entry. Its antigen is currently unknown. With 60 Vbeta and 13 Jbeta primers, the PCR was carried out. Measured with immunoSEQ multiplex PCR; TCRdb has only the in-frame clones, and not every one. This sample has approximately 72,000 clones; around 81% occur once, and the top ten carry less than 7%. The sample comes from a study of cytomegalovirus exposure and HLA in healthy donors. General study findings and limits: It was likely that a cluster of highly shared sequence variants was a sequencing artifact.

V was cut by 3 bases and J by 1 base, with 11 bases left in between. Germline assignment: CDR1 LNHDA and CDR2 SQIVND (reference sequence). This CDR3 comprises 15 residues. The chain employs TRBV19 and TRBJ2-3; D gene uncertain. The sample was PBMCs. This sequence was found in a male donor in good health and CMV-seropositive. The CDR3 DNA sequence: TGTGCCAGTAGTATCTACCCCCTCGGCACAGATACGCAGTATTTT. It yields the protein CASSIYPLGTDTQYF. The variable domain in full, completed from reference TRBV19 and TRBJ2-3, reads DGGITQSPKYLFRKEGQNVTLSCEQNLNHDAMYWYRQDPGQGLRLIYYSQIVNDFQKGDIAEGYSVSREKKESFPLTVTSAQKNPTAFYLCASSIYPLGTDTQYFGPGTRLTVL.